This TCR beta chain stems from a study of T cell responses to AZD1222 COVID-19 vaccine. As to this clone: Its antigen is not identified.

Study outcomes and limitations: Spike-specific TCR breadth and depth rose after two AZD1222 doses. CD4 TCRs covered the whole spike, strongest at regions 160-218 and 743-854. The donor group comprised mostly white British people and more females; the analysis possibly underestimated clonal diversity. All repertoire sampling was performed exclusively after the peak T cell response.

The method was immunoSEQ multiplex PCR; TCRdb's version includes in-frame clones alone and lacks a portion of them. The repertoire consists of 150,000 to 180,000 clones, with about 87% occurring once and the leading ten covering less than 3.5%. The TCR sequence derives from an adult in good health. This specimen consisted of peripheral blood, obtained on day 0 of AZD1222 vaccination.

The CDR3, as DNA: TGTGCCAGCAGCTTGCGGTGGAATTCACCCCTCCACTTT. Translation: CASSLRWNSPLHF. The V and J genes are TRBV5-6 and TRBJ1-6; no firm D call. The V and J ends lost 1 base and 7 bases respectively, with 6 bases between them. CDR1 is SGHDT and CDR2 is YYEEEE in the germline V gene. The CDR3 consists of 13 residues.